This T cell receptor beta chain was sequenced during a study of breast tumors, draining lymph nodes, adjacent tissues (dated by TCRdb to the mid-2010s). As for the study more broadly: TCR beta repertoires were compared across tumor, adjacent nontumor tissue and axillary lymph nodes obtained from breast cancer patients. The study was designed to assess the relationships and possible T-cell exchange between tumor, surrounding tissue and draining lymph node repertoires in human breast cancer. Results the study describes overall, beyond this receptor: The study presented the conclusion that tumor T cells originate in lymph nodes as consistent with a hypothesis, not as something directly demonstrated. Tumor and nontumor tissue repertoires were found to be significantly more similar in luminal-like than in basal-like breast cancer. T-cell repertoire diversity in tumors was found to be lower than in lymph nodes but higher than in nontumor tissue, and preferential V and J gene usage was observed. The data were considered consistent with the idea that most tumor T cells come from the lymph node and then expand in tumor tissue.

Its CDR3 holds 17 amino acids, cysteine through phenylalanine. Only the CDR3 part of the read is kept: 51 bases, read in frame from the first base. CDR1 and CDR2 are drawn from the germline V gene: MGHRA, YSYEKL. V gives up 4 bases and J gives up 4 bases, and the segment between their germline ends measures 23 bases. Adjacent samples were composed of nontumor breast tissue surrounding the tumor. Of note for this clonotype: This receptor's antigen is unknown. Base qualities are not at hand, and no much larger clone is one base apart.

Sequencing took place on an Illumina HiSeq 2000. Multiplex PCR amplification was used to build the TCR beta chain libraries. The amplified TCR beta chain products were analyzed by high-throughput sequencing. In-frame beta chains were kept once TCRdb had trimmed the public reads at Q25 with fastp and called clones with MiXCR. For every CDR3 protein sequence, its rows merge into one entry that carries the most common genes and DNA. The sample table records under 20,000 distinct CDR3 sequences; around 58% of these occur just once. The ten top clones hold approximately 20% of the sample. Sequenced input: tumor-adjacent breast tissue. The chain is made from TRBV4-1 and TRBJ2-7; the D gene identity is not certain. The sequence was collected from a female donor with breast cancer. Some clones in this sample may be carry-over from other donors' samples. The CDR3 loop reads CASSPDRSRIDSYEQYF. DNA sequence: TGCGCCAGCAGCCCCGACCGCTCGCGGATAGATAGTTACGAGCAGTACTTC.